This is a list of T cell receptor beta chains from one sample in a study of T cells in Graves' hyperthyroidism and ophthalmopathy. TCRdb reprocessed the multiplex PCR reads via MiXCR and lists one record per CDR3 protein. The sample consists of almost 350,000 distinct CDR3 sequences, around 18% of them appearing once. The material sequenced was blood. The receptors derive from a woman aged 40-49 years with Graves' ophthalmopathy. The CDR3 runs from the conserved cysteine through the conserved F or W. D genes are given only for firm matches. Not all rows give a size; the values are once, few, many and, for expanded clones, a class.

j_call: TRBJ2-5; clone_size: many; d_call: TRBD1; v_call: TRBV5-6; cdr3_aa: CASSLPGQGSETQYF; cdr3_nt: TGTGCCAGCAGCCTTCCGGGACAGGGATCGGAGACCCAGTACTTC
j_call: TRBJ2-2; clone_size: NA; d_call: NA; v_call: TRBV11-1; cdr3_aa: CASSAWDSGTGELFF; cdr3_nt: TGTGCCAGCAGCGCCTGGGACTCCGGAACCGGGGAGCTGTTTTTT
j_call: TRBJ2-7; clone_size: many; d_call: TRBD1; v_call: TRBV12-3/TRBV12-4; cdr3_aa: CASSLPGGVYEQYF; cdr3_nt: TGTGCCAGCAGTCTACCAGGGGGAGTCTACGAGCAGTACTTC
j_call: TRBJ1-2; clone_size: many; d_call: TRBD1; v_call: TRBV27; cdr3_aa: CASSLSGTGGFVYGYTF; cdr3_nt: TGTGCCAGCAGTTTGTCCGGGACAGGGGGGTTTGTTTATGGCTACACCTTC
j_call: TRBJ1-2; clone_size: many; d_call: NA; v_call: TRBV7-2; cdr3_aa: CASSLTGVGGYTF; cdr3_nt: TGTGCCAGCAGCCTCACGGGGGTTGGTGGCTACACCTTC
j_call: TRBJ2-7; clone_size: many; d_call: TRBD2; v_call: TRBV6-2/TRBV6-3; cdr3_aa: CASSSGLAGDDEQYF; cdr3_nt: TGTGCCAGCAGTTCGGGACTAGCGGGAGATGACGAGCAGTACTTC
j_call: TRBJ2-7; clone_size: NA; d_call: TRBD1; v_call: TRBV12-3/TRBV12-4; cdr3_aa: CASSLASGTGPYEQYF; cdr3_nt: TGTGCCAGCAGTTTAGCCTCTGGGACAGGGCCCTACGAGCAGTACTTC
j_call: TRBJ1-1; clone_size: many; d_call: NA; v_call: TRBV6-5; cdr3_aa: CATAPTTSGVQAEAFF; cdr3_nt: TGTGCCACCGCGCCGACTACGTCAGGGGTTCAAGCTGAAGCTTTCTTT
j_call: TRBJ1-1; clone_size: many; d_call: NA; v_call: TRBV7-3; cdr3_aa: CASSLTTPGSGAPPNTEAFF; cdr3_nt: TGTGCCAGCAGCTTAACAACCCCAGGGTCAGGGGCGCCACCGAACACTGAAGCTTTCTTT
j_call: TRBJ1-3; clone_size: many; d_call: NA; v_call: TRBV5-1; cdr3_aa: CASSLDRGRNTIYF; cdr3_nt: TGCGCCAGCAGCCTGGACAGAGGTAGAAACACCATATATTTT
j_call: TRBJ2-7; clone_size: many; d_call: TRBD1; v_call: TRBV19; cdr3_aa: CASSIRDRDDEQYF; cdr3_nt: TGTGCCAGTAGTATAAGGGACAGGGACGACGAGCAGTACTTC
j_call: TRBJ2-7; clone_size: many; d_call: NA; v_call: TRBV12-3/TRBV12-4; cdr3_aa: CASSLGQRYEQYF; cdr3_nt: TGTGCCAGCAGTTTAGGACAGCGCTACGAGCAGTACTTC
j_call: TRBJ2-2; clone_size: many; d_call: TRBD2; v_call: TRBV2; cdr3_aa: CASKGGSGRSGELFF; cdr3_nt: TGTGCCAGCAAGGGGGGTAGCGGGAGATCCGGGGAGCTGTTTTTT
j_call: TRBJ2-5; clone_size: many; d_call: NA; v_call: TRBV20-1; cdr3_aa: CSAYFRSKETQYF; cdr3_nt: TGCAGTGCGTACTTCAGATCCAAAGAGACCCAGTACTTC
j_call: TRBJ2-2; clone_size: many; d_call: TRBD2; v_call: TRBV2; cdr3_aa: CASSGTSRAGELFF; cdr3_nt: TGTGCCAGCAGTGGGACTAGTAGGGCCGGGGAGCTGTTTTTT
j_call: TRBJ1-1; clone_size: few; d_call: NA; v_call: TRBV12-3/TRBV12-4; cdr3_aa: CAISFRTEAFF; cdr3_nt: TGTGCCATCTCTTTTCGTACTGAAGCTTTCTTT
j_call: TRBJ2-4; clone_size: many; d_call: TRBD2; v_call: TRBV4-3; cdr3_aa: CASSQDSWEGQGNIQYF; cdr3_nt: TGCGCCAGCAGCCAAGATTCGTGGGAGGGCCAGGGAAACATTCAGTACTTC
j_call: TRBJ1-5; clone_size: many; d_call: TRBD1; v_call: TRBV19; cdr3_aa: CASSIDPDRAQHF; cdr3_nt: TGTGCCAGTAGTATAGACCCGGACAGGGCCCAGCATTTT
j_call: TRBJ1-1; clone_size: NA; d_call: TRBD1; v_call: TRBV12-3/TRBV12-4; cdr3_aa: CASSQGRGLAFF; cdr3_nt: TGTGCCAGCAGTCAGGGCAGGGGGCTAGCTTTCTTT
j_call: TRBJ2-2; clone_size: many; d_call: NA; v_call: TRBV7-9; cdr3_aa: CASSDPLQGTGLNTGELFF; cdr3_nt: TGTGCCAGCAGCGATCCGTTACAGGGGACCGGACTAAACACCGGGGAGCTGTTTTTT
j_call: TRBJ2-3; clone_size: many; d_call: TRBD2; v_call: TRBV9; cdr3_aa: CASSKGTSGYTDTQYF; cdr3_nt: TGTGCCAGCAGCAAGGGGACTAGCGGGTATACAGATACGCAGTATTTT
j_call: TRBJ2-7; clone_size: many; d_call: TRBD2; v_call: TRBV11-2; cdr3_aa: CASSPPRLAVKSYEQYF; cdr3_nt: TGTGCCAGCAGCCCACCCCGACTAGCGGTAAAATCCTACGAGCAGTACTTC
j_call: TRBJ2-7; clone_size: many; d_call: NA; v_call: TRBV12-3/TRBV12-4; cdr3_aa: CASSLGGGPRLEQYF; cdr3_nt: TGTGCCAGCTCCCTGGGGGGAGGCCCAAGGCTCGAGCAGTACTTC
j_call: TRBJ2-7; clone_size: many; d_call: NA; v_call: TRBV6-6; cdr3_aa: CASFGGPGEQYF; cdr3_nt: TGTGCCAGTTTCGGAGGCCCGGGCGAGCAGTACTTC
j_call: TRBJ2-7; clone_size: many; d_call: NA; v_call: TRBV19; cdr3_aa: CATGQNALEQYF; cdr3_nt: TGTGCCACAGGACAGAATGCCTTGGAGCAGTACTTC
j_call: TRBJ2-5; clone_size: many; d_call: TRBD1; v_call: TRBV7-9; cdr3_aa: CASSLILGGIDETQYF; cdr3_nt: TGTGCCAGCAGCTTAATCCTAGGGGGCATCGACGAGACCCAGTACTTC
j_call: TRBJ2-7; clone_size: many; d_call: NA; v_call: TRBV27; cdr3_aa: CASSFGRGRAWEQYF; cdr3_nt: TGTGCCAGCAGTTTTGGAAGGGGCCGCGCCTGGGAGCAGTACTTC
j_call: TRBJ2-7; clone_size: many; d_call: NA; v_call: TRBV27; cdr3_aa: CASSPGGNPSAYEQYF; cdr3_nt: TGTGCCAGCAGTCCAGGCGGCAATCCTAGCGCCTACGAGCAGTACTTC
j_call: TRBJ1-2; clone_size: NA; d_call: NA; v_call: TRBV12-3/TRBV12-4; cdr3_aa: CASSLGSRWGYTF; cdr3_nt: TGTGCCAGCAGTTTAGGAAGTCGGTGGGGCTACACCTTC
j_call: TRBJ2-7; clone_size: many; d_call: TRBD1; v_call: TRBV20-1; cdr3_aa: CSARGQGHLEQYF; cdr3_nt: TGCAGTGCTAGGGGACAGGGGCATTTGGAGCAGTACTTC
j_call: TRBJ2-5; clone_size: many; d_call: NA; v_call: TRBV6-1; cdr3_aa: CASLGEETQYF; cdr3_nt: TGTGCCAGCCTTGGGGAGGAGACCCAGTACTTC
j_call: TRBJ2-2; clone_size: many; d_call: NA; v_call: TRBV11-1; cdr3_aa: CASSPRQTFYSNTGELFF; cdr3_nt: TGTGCCAGCAGCCCACGCCAAACCTTTTACTCGAACACCGGGGAGCTGTTTTTT
j_call: TRBJ2-5; clone_size: few; d_call: TRBD2; v_call: TRBV2; cdr3_aa: CASSELTSLQETQYF; cdr3_nt: TGTGCCAGCAGTGAACTGACTAGCCTCCAAGAGACCCAGTACTTC
j_call: TRBJ2-5; clone_size: many; d_call: NA; v_call: TRBV9; cdr3_aa: CASSRVGAQETQYF; cdr3_nt: TGTGCCAGCAGCCGGGTAGGGGCACAAGAGACCCAGTACTTC
j_call: TRBJ2-4; clone_size: NA; d_call: NA; v_call: TRBV5-1; cdr3_aa: CASSLDQINIQYF; cdr3_nt: TGCGCCAGCAGCTTGGATCAGATAAACATTCAGTACTTC
j_call: TRBJ1-1; clone_size: once; d_call: NA; v_call: TRBV6-1; cdr3_aa: CASSEALSRGFGTEASF; cdr3_nt: TGTGCCAGCAGTGAAGCTTTAAGCCGGGGTTTCGGGACTGAAGCTTCCTTT
j_call: TRBJ1-5; clone_size: many; d_call: NA; v_call: TRBV7-2; cdr3_aa: CASSLAPDSNQPQHF; cdr3_nt: TGTGCCAGCAGCTTAGCTCCGGATAGCAATCAGCCCCAGCATTTT
j_call: TRBJ1-1; clone_size: NA; d_call: NA; v_call: TRBV25-1; cdr3_aa: CASSDGGDGNTEAFF; cdr3_nt: TGTGCCAGCAGTGACGGGGGTGATGGTAACACTGAAGCTTTCTTT
j_call: TRBJ1-5; clone_size: NA; d_call: TRBD1; v_call: TRBV6-1; cdr3_aa: CASRRRVGGYSNQPQHF; cdr3_nt: TGTGCCAGCAGACGCCGTGTAGGGGGCTATAGCAATCAGCCCCAGCATTTT
j_call: TRBJ1-5; clone_size: many; d_call: NA; v_call: TRBV5-6; cdr3_aa: CASSWGDQPQHF; cdr3_nt: TGTGCCAGCAGCTGGGGGGATCAGCCCCAGCATTTT
j_call: TRBJ2-3; clone_size: few; d_call: NA; v_call: TRBV4-2; cdr3_aa: CASSHTPRGSASSTDTQYF; cdr3_nt: TGTGCCAGCAGCCATACTCCCAGGGGATCAGCTTCGAGCACAGATACGCAGTATTTT
j_call: TRBJ1-1; clone_size: many; d_call: NA; v_call: TRBV2; cdr3_aa: CASSEAVPPRLECF; cdr3_nt: TGTGCCAGCAGTGAAGCCGTACCTCCACGACTGGAGTGTTTT
j_call: TRBJ2-7; clone_size: many; d_call: TRBD2; v_call: TRBV15; cdr3_aa: CATSRDRGAYEQYF; cdr3_nt: TGTGCCACCAGCAGAGATCGGGGGGCCTACGAGCAGTACTTC
j_call: TRBJ2-4; clone_size: few; d_call: NA; v_call: TRBV28; cdr3_aa: CASESGAGNIQYF; cdr3_nt: TGTGCCAGCGAGTCGGGAGCGGGCAACATTCAGTACTTC
j_call: TRBJ1-2; clone_size: many; d_call: NA; v_call: TRBV6-2/TRBV6-3; cdr3_aa: CASSYPTGYTF; cdr3_nt: TGTGCCAGCAGTTACCCAACCGGCTACACCTTC
j_call: TRBJ1-2; clone_size: many; d_call: NA; v_call: TRBV24-1; cdr3_aa: CAAPSQGKEGYTF; cdr3_nt: TGTGCCGCACCTTCACAGGGTAAGGAAGGCTACACCTTC
j_call: TRBJ2-7; clone_size: few; d_call: TRBD2; v_call: TRBV27; cdr3_aa: CASSLQAGGLYEQYF; cdr3_nt: TGTGCCAGCAGTCTCCAAGCGGGAGGTCTCTACGAGCAGTACTTC
j_call: TRBJ2-5; clone_size: many; d_call: NA; v_call: TRBV7-8; cdr3_aa: CASSLGSGQTQYF; cdr3_nt: TGTGCCAGCAGCTTAGGGTCAGGCCAGACCCAGTACTTC
j_call: TRBJ2-7; clone_size: many; d_call: NA; v_call: TRBV27; cdr3_aa: CASSLSPGLSYEQYF; cdr3_nt: TGTGCCAGCAGTTTATCCCCCGGACTCTCCTACGAGCAGTACTTC
j_call: TRBJ1-6; clone_size: many; d_call: TRBD1; v_call: TRBV7-3; cdr3_aa: CASSQTGGTVSPLHF; cdr3_nt: TGTGCCAGCAGCCAGACAGGGGGCACTGTTTCACCCCTCCACTTT
j_call: TRBJ1-5; clone_size: many; d_call: NA; v_call: TRBV12-3/TRBV12-4; cdr3_aa: CASSFSLGTGNQPQHF; cdr3_nt: TGTGCCAGCAGTTTTTCTTTGGGGACGGGAAATCAGCCCCAGCATTTT
j_call: TRBJ2-5; clone_size: few; d_call: NA; v_call: TRBV12-3/TRBV12-4; cdr3_aa: CASSWRQSETQYF; cdr3_nt: TGTGCCAGCAGTTGGCGACAGTCTGAGACCCAGTACTTC
j_call: TRBJ2-5; clone_size: many; d_call: NA; v_call: TRBV11-2; cdr3_aa: CASSPTAYQETQYF; cdr3_nt: TGTGCCAGCAGCCCGACAGCTTACCAAGAGACCCAGTACTTC
j_call: TRBJ2-2; clone_size: many; d_call: NA; v_call: TRBV6-2/TRBV6-3; cdr3_aa: CASSYSAGVNTGELFF; cdr3_nt: TGTGCCAGCAGTTACTCTGCAGGGGTGAACACCGGGGAGCTGTTTTTT
j_call: TRBJ2-2; clone_size: many; d_call: TRBD2; v_call: TRBV7-3; cdr3_aa: CASSLTRPSGTNTGELFF; cdr3_nt: TGTGCCAGCAGCTTAACGAGGCCTAGCGGAACGAACACCGGGGAGCTGTTTTTT
j_call: TRBJ1-5; clone_size: many; d_call: NA; v_call: TRBV11-2; cdr3_aa: CASSLKGLGNQPQHF; cdr3_nt: TGTGCCAGCAGCTTAAAGGGTTTGGGCAATCAGCCCCAGCATTTT
j_call: TRBJ1-1; clone_size: many; d_call: NA; v_call: TRBV2; cdr3_aa: CASSDGSGQRGTEAFF; cdr3_nt: TGTGCCAGCAGTGATGGTTCGGGCCAGAGGGGAACTGAAGCTTTCTTT
j_call: TRBJ2-5; clone_size: few; d_call: NA; v_call: TRBV28; cdr3_aa: CASSMGVQETQYF; cdr3_nt: TGTGCCAGCAGTATGGGAGTTCAAGAGACCCAGTACTTC
j_call: TRBJ1-2; clone_size: many; d_call: NA; v_call: TRBV7-3; cdr3_aa: CASSSGPDSGYTF; cdr3_nt: TGTGCCAGCAGCTCGGGGCCCGATTCGGGCTACACCTTC
j_call: TRBJ1-2; clone_size: once; d_call: NA; v_call: TRBV7-9; cdr3_aa: CASSLDAGFRGYTF; cdr3_nt: TGTGCCAGCAGCTTAGATGCAGGGTTTCGCGGCTACACCTTC